Detailed here is one TCR beta chain. These data come from a study of cytomegalovirus exposure and HLA in healthy donors. The primer mix had 60 Vbeta and 13 Jbeta primers. TCRdb's table, derived via immunoSEQ multiplex PCR, lists solely in-frame clones and lacks some. Of more than 100,000 clones in the sample, approximately 79% were seen once. The sample was PBMCs. The source is a man aged 50 to 59 in good health and CMV-seropositive.

Here the CDR3 reads CASSLATSGNTKNIQYF. CDR3 in DNA: TGTGCCAGCAGCTTAGCGACTAGCGGGAACACCAAAAACATTCAGTACTTC. The chain employs TRBV7-2 and TRBJ2-4, with 11 bases lining up with TRBD2. The V gene end was trimmed by 0 bases and the J gene end by 2 bases; junction bases not matched to a gene: 3. The CDR3 runs 17 residues. The germline gives CDR1 SGHTA, CDR2 FQGNSA.